A single sample gave rise to the 27 T cell receptor beta chains below, sequenced in a study of OX40 agonist ivuxolimab in advanced cancers. The method was immunoSEQ multiplex PCR; TCRdb's version includes in-frame clones alone and lacks a portion of them. The sample has over 50,000 clones, more than 70% seen once; the top ten hold 4.6%. The starting material was CD4+ or CD8+ T cells sorted from blood, obtained in a trial of the OX40 agonist ivuxolimab. These receptor sequences come from an adult with an advanced solid tumor such as melanoma, head and neck, liver or kidney cancer.

The V and J genes are TRBV6-1 and TRBJ1-3; possible D gene TRBD1, 6 bases. The germline gives CDR1 MNHNS, CDR2 SASEGT. The CDR3 contains 17 residues. The V gene lost 3 bases and the J gene lost 2 bases, with 17 bases spanning the gap. The CDR3 region has the DNA TGTGCCAGCAGTGATCCTCCCCCGGGGGGCCCTGGAAACACCATATATTTT. Translation gives CASSDPPPGGPGNTIYF.

The chain recombines TRBV5-4 with TRBJ1-3, with a possible D match to TRBD1 (5 bases). The CDR3 is made up of 15 amino acids. Trimming stripped 2 bases from V and 6 bases from J, with 15 bases between. Germline V lookup: CDR1 SGHNT, CDR2 YYREEE (reference sequence). This chain's CDR3 is CASSFRVVTSNTIYF. DNA for the CDR3: TGTGCCAGCAGCTTCAGGGTTGTCACCTCAAACACCATATATTTT.

The gene calls are TRBV5-1 and TRBJ2-2, with 7 bases lining up with TRBD2. This CDR3 spans 14 amino acids. Germline CDR1 reads SGHRS; CDR2 reads YFSETQ. V shed 3 bases and J 4 bases; nucleotides not matched to a gene: 3. The CDR3 here is CASSWSGGTGELFF. In nucleotides, the CDR3 is TGCGCCAGCAGCTGGTCGGGAGGCACCGGGGAGCTGTTTTTT. Full variable domain (outside the CDR3, taken from reference TRBV5-1 and TRBJ2-2): KAGVTQTPRYLIKTRGQQVTLSCSPISGHRSVSWYQQTPGQGLQFLFEYFSETQRNKGNFPGRFSGRQFSNSRSEMNVSTLELGDSALYLCASSWSGGTGELFFGEGSRLTVL.

This chain links TRBV7-8 with TRBJ2-7; TRBD1 is a possible D gene (5 bases). Germline CDR1 reads SGHVS; CDR2 reads FQNEAQ. Trimming left V 2 bases short and J 0 bases short, with 8 bases between. The CDR3 totals 14 residues. The CDR3 loop is CASSLQGVSYEQYF. The CDR3 region has the DNA TGTGCCAGCAGCTTACAAGGGGTCTCCTACGAGCAGTACTTC.

This chain uses TRBV5-6 with TRBJ1-5; D is unclear. The V gene's germline CDR1 is SGHDT and CDR2 YYEEEE. This CDR3 region has 15 residues. V shed 2 bases and J shed 4 bases, with 13 bases lying between them. CDR3 amino acids: CASSFGWGQNQPQHF. Here the CDR3 DNA reads TGTGCCAGCAGCTTTGGTTGGGGTCAAAATCAGCCCCAGCATTTT.

Here the CDR3 DNA reads TGTGCCAGCAGCCTGGACAGAAACACTGAAGCTTTCTTT. It codes for CASSLDRNTEAFF. This chain uses TRBV5-4 with TRBJ1-1; tentatively, D is TRBD1 (6 bases). Trimming left V 4 bases short and J 2 bases short, with 9 bases between. Germline CDR1 reads SGHNT; CDR2 reads YYREEE (reference sequence). The CDR3 sequence is 13 residues long.

The chain uses TRBV10-3 and TRBJ1-3; no reliable D call. The germline V gene has CDR1 ENHRY and CDR2 SYGVKD. The CDR3 contains 13 residues. The V and J ends lost 3 bases and 5 bases respectively, with 8 bases between them. CDR3 amino acids: CAISDNERNTIYF. Here the CDR3 DNA reads TGTGCCATCAGTGATAACGAGAGAAACACCATATATTTT.

The chain has TRBV25-1 and TRBJ2-7; D uncertain. V lost 3 bases and J lost 4, with 16 bases in between. The CDR3 totals 15 residues. In germline, CDR1 is MGHDK, CDR2 SYGVNS. CDR3 sequence reads: CASSDIATKRYEQYF. CDR3 coding DNA: TGTGCCAGCAGTGATATAGCTACAAAACGGTACGAGCAGTACTTC.

Details on this clone: Additional DNA sequences in this sample encode the identical CDR3. The chain combines TRBV6-1 with TRBJ2-1, with D perhaps assigned TRBD1 or TRBD2 (6 bases each). This CDR3 spans 15 amino acids. Per germline, CDR1 MNHNS and CDR2 SASEGT. The germline V and J ends were trimmed by 6 bases and 0 bases, with 12 bases remaining between them. The CDR3 is CASSLGGNSYNEQFF. CDR3 nucleotide sequence: TGTGCCAGCAGCCTCGGGGGCAACTCCTACAATGAGCAGTTCTTC.

J is TRBJ2-5 and V is TRBV7-2, with 11 bases matching TRBD2. Per germline, CDR1 SGHTA and CDR2 FQGNSA. J gave up 5 bases and V 4 bases, and 6 bases lay outside the gene matches. CDR3 length: 15 amino acids. The CDR3 DNA reads TGTGCCAGCAGCTCTCTAGCGGGAGGCGGTGAGACCCAGTACTTC. This codes for CASSSLAGGGETQYF.

The chain is built from TRBV5-4 and TRBJ1-2; D is possibly TRBD1 (6 bases). The germline V and J ends were trimmed by 0 bases and 8 bases, with 14 bases remaining between them. The CDR3 consists of 14 residues. Germline V CDR1 and CDR2: SGHNT, YYREEE (reference sequence). CDR3 in amino acids: CASSLETGSGGYTF. As DNA, the CDR3 is TGTGCCAGCAGCTTGGAGACAGGTTCTGGGGGCTACACCTTC.

This clone has a handful of counts. The chain is built from TRBV11-2 and TRBJ2-3; possibly TRBD1 for D (7 bases). Germline V gene data show CDR1 as SGHAT and CDR2 as FQNNGV. The CDR3 consists of 19 residues. Deletions cut 2 bases from V and 7 bases from J, with 28 bases between. CDR3 loop: CASSLLQGGIPGLLNTQYF. For the CDR3, the DNA is TGTGCCAGCAGCTTACTCCAGGGGGGTATACCGGGACTCCTCAATACGCAGTATTTT.

This chain joins TRBV28 and TRBJ1-1; no reliable D call. The germline V gene has CDR1 MDHEN and CDR2 SYDVKM. The CDR3 is made up of 15 amino acids. With 2 bases removed from V and 4 bases from J, the gap between germline ends came to 14 bases. The CDR3 nucleotides are TGTGCCAGCAGTTTACCCCTGGGAGGTCCCACTGAAGCTTTCTTT. Amino acid sequence: CASSLPLGGPTEAFF. The variable domain in full, with the rest retrieved from reference TRBV28 and TRBJ1-1, is DVKVTQSSRYLVKRTGEKVFLECVQDMDHENMFWYRQDPGLGLRLIYFSYDVKMKEKGDIPEGYSVSREKKERFSLILESASTNQTSMYLCASSLPLGGPTEAFFGQGTRLTVV.

The chain employs TRBV29-1 and TRBJ2-3; D unclear. The CDR3 contains 12 residues. The germline V gene has CDR1 SQVTM and CDR2 ANQGSEA. V was pared by 7 bases and J by 0 bases, with 8 bases between. The CDR3 DNA is TGCAGCGCCCTGGACAGCACAGATACGCAGTATTTT. Its protein product is CSALDSTDTQYF.

This chain joins TRBV27 and TRBJ2-1; 7 bases fit TRBD2. The trim removed 5 bases at V and 7 bases at J, leaving 17 bases unmatched. The CDR3 runs 17 residues. The germline V gene encodes CDR1 MNHEY and CDR2 SMNVEV (reference sequence). CDR3 DNA: TGTGCCAGCAGTCTCCAGTCCGGCGGGAGATTACGGAATGAGCAGTTCTTC. This translates into CASSLQSGGRLRNEQFF.

V is TRBV11-3 and J is TRBJ2-2; 7 nucleotides agree with TRBD2. The CDR3 contains 16 residues. Losses at the gene ends were 7 bases for V and 0 bases for J; bases not matched to a gene: 8. Germline V gene data show CDR1 as SGHNT and CDR2 as YENEEA. The chain's CDR3 is CASTPGEGTNTGELFF. The CDR3, as DNA: TGTGCCAGCACCCCCGGGGAGGGTACGAACACCGGGGAGCTGTTTTTT.

The chain carries TRBV25-1 and TRBJ2-3, with TRBD2 identical over 8 bases. The CDR3 is 15 residues long. V trimming: 4 bases; J trimming: 5 bases; junction bases outside the gene matches: 8. Germline CDR1 MGHDK, CDR2 SYGVNS. CDR3 sequence: CASSGSSGSGDTQYF. The CDR3 coding sequence is TGTGCCAGCAGTGGATCTAGCGGGTCGGGAGATACGCAGTATTTT.

The rearrangement links TRBV7-3 to TRBJ2-3; no clear D gene. The CDR3 totals 14 residues. CDR1 is SGHTA and CDR2 is FQGTGA in the germline V gene. Trimming pared 4 bases from V and 4 bases from J, leaving 12 bases between. DNA for the CDR3: TGTGCCAGCAGCTCAGCAGTCTCCCCAGATACGCAGTATTTT. It encodes CASSSAVSPDTQYF. Filled out from reference TRBV7-3 and TRBJ2-3, the complete variable domain reads GAGVSQTPSNKVTEKGKYVELRCDPISGHTALYWYRQSLGQGPEFLIYFQGTGAADDSGLPNDRFFAVRPEGSVSTLKIQRTERGDSAVYLCASSSAVSPDTQYFGPGTRLTVL.

The chain joins TRBV27 to TRBJ2-1; TRBD1 matches 11 bases. V trimming: 0 bases; J trimming: 3 bases; junction bases outside the gene matches: 1. CDR3 length equals 16 residues. The germline gives CDR1 MNHEY, CDR2 SMNVEV (reference sequence). This chain's CDR3 is CASSLSGTGGYNEQFF. DNA of the CDR3: TGTGCCAGCAGTTTATCTGGGACAGGGGGCTACAATGAGCAGTTCTTC.

The gene calls are TRBV29-1 and TRBJ2-1; TRBD2 aligns across 8 bases. The CDR3 sequence is 17 residues long. The germline gives CDR1 SQVTM, CDR2 ANQGSEA. J was trimmed by 6 bases and V by 3 bases; bases with no gene match: 16. CDR3: CSVDRQGGISGTNEQFF. The CDR3 DNA sequence: TGCAGCGTTGATCGGCAGGGTGGGATTAGCGGGACCAATGAGCAGTTCTTC.

This clone was seen just once. V usage is TRBV28 and J usage is TRBJ2-1, with D perhaps TRBD1 or TRBD2 (5 bases each). The CDR3 spans 15 residues. The germline V gene encodes CDR1 MDHEN and CDR2 SYDVKM. V lost 4 bases to trimming and J lost 4 bases, with 14 bases between them. CDR3: CASSSEGRAYNEQFF. The CDR3 coding sequence is TGTGCCAGCAGTTCCGAGGGACGGGCTTACAATGAGCAGTTCTTC.

This chain joins TRBV19 and TRBJ2-3; TRBD2 agrees at 7 bases. CDR1 and CDR2 (germline): LNHDA, SQIVND (reference sequence). V was clipped by 6 bases and J by 5 bases; unmatched bases: 11. CDR3 size: 15 residues. In DNA, the CDR3 is TGTGCCAGTAGCCCAGGAAGACTAGCCAGAGATACGCAGTATTTT. It codes for CASSPGRLARDTQYF. Combining the CDR3 with reference TRBV19 and TRBJ2-3 gives the whole variable domain DGGITQSPKYLFRKEGQNVTLSCEQNLNHDAMYWYRQDPGQGLRLIYYSQIVNDFQKGDIAEGYSVSREKKESFPLTVTSAQKNPTAFYLCASSPGRLARDTQYFGPGTRLTVL.

This sequence joins TRBV5-4 and TRBJ2-5; 13 nucleotides agree with TRBD2. From germline, CDR1 is SGHNT and CDR2 YYREEE (reference sequence). V was pared by 2 bases and J by 5 bases, with 6 bases of the junction left unmatched. The CDR3 has 16 amino acids. CDR3 amino acids: CASSLTSGRARETQYF. Here the CDR3 DNA reads TGTGCCAGCAGCTTAACTAGCGGGAGGGCCCGGGAGACCCAGTACTTC.

DNA of the CDR3: TGTGCCAGCAGCTTAGATTTGGGGCAAGAGACCCAGTACTTC. Amino acid sequence: CASSLDLGQETQYF. The chain carries TRBV7-9 and TRBJ2-5; unclear D gene. Germline lookup yields CDR1 SEHNR and CDR2 FQNEAQ (reference sequence). The germline V and J ends were trimmed by 1 base and 2 bases, with 8 bases remaining between them. The CDR3 extends over 14 amino acids.

This clone was detected only a few times. The chain uses TRBV2 and TRBJ1-5; 7 nucleotides agree with TRBD1. V lost 8 bases, J lost 0 bases, and 4 bases stayed unmatched. The CDR3 is 14 amino acids. Germline CDR1 is SNHLY and CDR2 is FYNNEI. This chain's CDR3 is CASRTGLSNQPQHF. The CDR3 DNA sequence: TGTGCCAGCCGGACAGGCCTTAGCAATCAGCCCCAGCATTTT.

The rearrangement links TRBV9 to TRBJ2-2; 8 bases are shared with TRBD2. CDR1 is SGDLS and CDR2 is YYNGEE in the germline V gene. Germline trimming cut 0 bases from V and 7 bases from J; bases unmatched to any gene: 11. The CDR3 length is 17 residues. DNA of the CDR3: TGTGCCAGCAGCGTAGGGGTTAGCGGGACCTCAGGCGGGGAGCTGTTTTTT. As protein: CASSVGVSGTSGGELFF.

The rearrangement uses TRBV5-1 and TRBJ1-1; 10 nucleotides agree with TRBD1. This CDR3 contains 16 residues. CDR1 and CDR2 from the germline V gene are SGHRS and YFSETQ. The J segment lost 6 bases and the V segment lost 0 bases, leaving 8 bases of the junction unmatched. CDR3 DNA sequence: TGCGCCAGCAGCTTGGTTTGGGACAGGGGAGGGTCTGAAGCTTTCTTT. As protein: CASSLVWDRGGSEAFF. The full variable domain, with the rest looked up from reference TRBV5-1 and TRBJ1-1, is KAGVTQTPRYLIKTRGQQVTLSCSPISGHRSVSWYQQTPGQGLQFLFEYFSETQRNKGNFPGRFSGRQFSNSRSEMNVSTLELGDSALYLCASSLVWDRGGSEAFFGQGTRLTVV.